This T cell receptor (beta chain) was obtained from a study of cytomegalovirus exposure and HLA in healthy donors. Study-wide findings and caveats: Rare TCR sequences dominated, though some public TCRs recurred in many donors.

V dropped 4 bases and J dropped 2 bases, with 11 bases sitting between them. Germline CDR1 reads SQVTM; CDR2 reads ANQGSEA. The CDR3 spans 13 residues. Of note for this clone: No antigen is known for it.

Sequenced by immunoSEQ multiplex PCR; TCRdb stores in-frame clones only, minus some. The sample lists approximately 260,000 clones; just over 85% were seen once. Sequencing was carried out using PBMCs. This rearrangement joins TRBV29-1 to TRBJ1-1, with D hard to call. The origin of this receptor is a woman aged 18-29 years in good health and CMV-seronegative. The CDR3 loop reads CSVGSGLNTEAFF. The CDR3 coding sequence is TGCAGCGTTGGGTCAGGCCTTAACACTGAAGCTTTCTTT.